Listed below are T cell receptor beta chains from one sample, sequenced in a study of cytomegalovirus exposure and HLA in healthy donors. Only in-frame clones appear in the TCRdb table, and some are missing; sequencing was by immunoSEQ multiplex PCR. This listing includes around 140,000 clones. The sample consisted of PBMCs. Receptors originate from a woman aged 45-65 years in good health and CMV-seronegative. Each CDR3 is given with its conserved first and last residue. D genes are given only for firm matches.

D gene	V gene	J gene	CDR3 protein	CDR3 DNA
TRBD1	TRBV28	TRBJ1-2	CASRVTGNYGYTF	TGTGCCAGCAGAGTGACAGGGAACTATGGCTACACCTTC
TRBD1	TRBV19	TRBJ1-4	CATEDRAFTTNEKLFF	TGTGCCACCGAGGACAGGGCCTTTACAACTAATGAAAAACTGTTTTTT
TRBD2	TRBV6-1	TRBJ2-7	CASSGVKRRGLATYEQYF	TGTGCCAGCAGTGGAGTAAAACGGAGGGGACTAGCAACCTACGAGCAGTACTTC
-	TRBV5-4	TRBJ1-5	CASSLYPGNLSGPQHF	TGTGCCAGCAGCTTATATCCCGGGAACCTGAGTGGGCCCCAGCATTTT
TRBD1	TRBV4-1	TRBJ1-1	CASSQDKRQGGTEAFF	TGCGCCAGCAGCCAAGATAAAAGACAGGGAGGCACTGAAGCTTTCTTT
TRBD2	TRBV7-2	TRBJ2-3	CASSSGSGRAGTQYF	TGTGCCAGCAGCTCCGGTAGCGGGAGGGCCGGTACGCAGTATTTT
-	TRBV7-9	TRBJ1-5	CASSSSVPSNQPQHF	TGTGCCAGCAGCTCCTCTGTCCCTAGCAATCAGCCCCAGCATTTT
TRBD1	TRBV30	TRBJ2-7	CAWSAGQGTDEQYF	TGTGCCTGGAGTGCGGGACAGGGGACGGACGAGCAGTACTTC
TRBD2	TRBV7-2	TRBJ2-2	CASSLVSGSTGELFF	TGTGCCAGCAGCCTCGTTAGCGGGAGCACCGGGGAGCTGTTTTTT
TRBD2	TRBV11-2	TRBJ2-7	CASSNGLVSYEQYF	TGTGCCAGCAGCAATGGACTAGTATCCTACGAGCAGTACTTC
TRBD1	TRBV5-1	TRBJ1-1	CASSLVEGAGAEAFF	TGCGCCAGCAGCTTGGTAGAGGGGGCAGGGGCTGAAGCTTTCTTT
-	TRBV2	TRBJ1-5	CASRPTGRGNQPQHF	TGTGCCAGCAGACCCACAGGGCGAGGTAATCAGCCCCAGCATTTT
TRBD1	TRBV6-5	TRBJ1-2	CASSPGQGFYGYTF	TGTGCCAGCAGCCCCGGACAGGGATTCTATGGCTACACCTTC
-	TRBV28	TRBJ1-5	CASSLWEGGIQPQHF	TGTGCCAGCAGTTTGTGGGAAGGCGGGATCCAGCCCCAGCATTTT
-	TRBV30	TRBJ2-5	CAWSGGTTGTQYF	TGTGCCTGGAGTGGTGGGACGACAGGGACCCAGTACTTC
TRBD1	TRBV7-8	TRBJ2-7	CASSSPTTGLGEQYF	TGTGCCAGCAGCAGCCCGACGACAGGGCTCGGCGAGCAGTACTTC
-	TRBV19	TRBJ2-5	CASSIGGNYQETQYF	TGTGCCAGTAGTATAGGAGGAAATTACCAAGAGACCCAGTACTTC
TRBD1	TRBV27	TRBJ2-7	CASWDRGREQYF	TGTGCCAGCTGGGACAGGGGGCGCGAGCAGTACTTC
-	TRBV4-1	TRBJ1-2	CASSRAGSYGYTF	TGCGCCAGCAGCCGTGCGGGATCGTATGGCTACACCTTC
-	TRBV7-9	TRBJ2-1	CASSFPLSNEQFF	TGTGCCAGCAGCTTCCCACTAAGCAATGAGCAGTTCTTC
-	TRBV21-1	TRBJ1-5	CASSKAQSGKNQPQHF	TGTGCCAGCAGCAAAGCGCAGTCAGGAAAAAATCAGCCCCAGCATTTT
-	TRBV23-1	TRBJ1-1	CASSQFNGDTEAFF	TGCGCCAGCAGTCAATTTAACGGAGACACTGAAGCTTTCTTT
-	TRBV27	TRBJ1-6	CASCLQASYNSPLHF	TGTGCCAGCTGCCTACAGGCCTCCTATAATTCACCCCTCCACTTT
-	TRBV27	TRBJ1-1	CASSFTANTEAFF	TGTGCCAGCAGCTTTACAGCGAACACTGAAGCTTTCTTT
TRBD1	TRBV28	TRBJ1-2	CASSPPDPTGGGGYTF	TGTGCCAGCAGTCCTCCAGACCCGACAGGGGGAGGTGGCTACACCTTC
-	TRBV30	TRBJ1-6	CAWSAPNSPLHF	TGTGCCTGGAGTGCTCCCAATTCACCCCTCCACTTT
TRBD2	TRBV11-2	TRBJ2-2	CATGPSGGIGELFF	TGTGCCACCGGACCTAGCGGGGGGATCGGGGAGCTGTTTTTT
TRBD2	TRBV9	TRBJ2-2	CASSVGGAGAFTGELFF	TGTGCCAGCAGCGTAGGAGGAGCGGGAGCTTTCACCGGGGAGCTGTTTTTT
TRBD2	TRBV19	TRBJ2-7	CASSPPYSGTYEQYF	TGTGCCAGTAGTCCCCCCTATAGCGGGACTTACGAGCAGTACTTC
-	TRBV19	TRBJ1-5	CASSIAGAVLSNQPQHF	TGTGCCAGTAGTATAGCAGGGGCCGTATTAAGCAATCAGCCCCAGCATTTT
-	TRBV30	TRBJ1-1	CAWSADGRTEAFF	TGTGCCTGGAGCGCCGATGGCAGGACTGAAGCTTTCTTT
-	TRBV5-8	TRBJ2-5	CASSSDRQETQYF	TGTGCCAGCAGCTCCGACAGGCAAGAGACCCAGTACTTC
TRBD2	TRBV7-9	TRBJ2-5	CASSLWTSFAETQYF	TGTGCCAGCAGCTTATGGACTAGTTTTGCCGAGACCCAGTACTTC
TRBD2	TRBV11-2	TRBJ2-1	CASSLAVAGGKQFF	TGTGCCAGCAGCTTAGCAGTAGCGGGGGGTAAGCAGTTCTTC
-	TRBV14	TRBJ1-6	CASSSLSGSPLHF	TGTGCCAGCAGCTCCTTGAGCGGTTCACCCCTCCACTTT
TRBD1	TRBV18	TRBJ2-6	CASSPGQGVGGANVLTF	TGTGCCAGCTCACCGGGACAGGGTGTTGGTGGGGCCAACGTCCTGACTTTC
TRBD2	TRBV7-2	TRBJ2-1	CASSFSGGGYNEQFF	TGTGCCAGCAGCTTTAGCGGGGGGGGCTACAATGAGCAGTTCTTC